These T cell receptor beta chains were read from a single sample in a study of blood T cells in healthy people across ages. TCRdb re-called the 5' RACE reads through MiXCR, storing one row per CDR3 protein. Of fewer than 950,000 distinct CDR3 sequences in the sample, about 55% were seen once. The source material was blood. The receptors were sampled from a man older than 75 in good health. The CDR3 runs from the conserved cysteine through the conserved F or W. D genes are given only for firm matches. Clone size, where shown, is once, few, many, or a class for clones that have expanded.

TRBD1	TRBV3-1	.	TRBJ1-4	CASTRPGDRVNEKLFF	TGTGCCAGCACCCGTCCGGGGGACAGAGTTAATGAAAAACTGTTTTTT
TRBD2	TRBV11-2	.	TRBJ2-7	CASSSLAGGVEQYF	TGTGCCAGCAGCTCCCTAGCGGGAGGGGTCGAGCAGTACTTC
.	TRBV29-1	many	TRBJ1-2	CSVWQGVGYTF	TGCAGCGTTTGGCAGGGCGTTGGCTACACCTTC
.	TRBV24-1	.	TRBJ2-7	CATSDLDRPPYEQYF	TGTGCCACCAGTGATTTGGACAGGCCCCCCTACGAGCAGTACTTC
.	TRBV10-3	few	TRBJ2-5	CATQGGPGETQYF	TGTGCCACACAGGGAGGGCCCGGGGAGACCCAGTACTTC
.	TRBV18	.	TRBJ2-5	CASSGGAGEETQYF	TGTGCCAGCTCAGGAGGGGCAGGGGAAGAGACCCAGTACTTC
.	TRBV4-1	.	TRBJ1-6	CASSQDPSFSPLHF	TGCGCCAGCAGCCAAGATCCCTCCTTTTCACCCCTCCACTTT
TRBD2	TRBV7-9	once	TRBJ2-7	CASEPPLAVPYEQYF	TGTGCCAGCGAACCCCCGCTAGCGGTCCCCTACGAGCAGTACTTC
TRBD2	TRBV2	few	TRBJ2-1	CASRTLSAGSSYNEQFF	TGTGCCAGCAGGACTCTATCAGCGGGGAGCTCCTACAATGAGCAGTTCTTC
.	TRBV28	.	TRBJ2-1	CASSENAPRQFF	TGTGCCAGCAGTGAGAACGCCCCGAGGCAGTTCTTC
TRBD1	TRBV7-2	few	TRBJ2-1	CASSLRGQGNNEQFF	TGTGCCAGCAGCTTAAGGGGACAGGGGAACAATGAGCAGTTCTTC
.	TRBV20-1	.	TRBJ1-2	CTAGTLYGYTF	TGCACCGCAGGGACCCTCTATGGCTACACCTTC
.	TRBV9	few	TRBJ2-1	CASSPSTSPNEQFF	TGTGCCAGCAGCCCGTCGACTAGTCCCAATGAGCAGTTCTTC
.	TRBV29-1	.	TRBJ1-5	CSVWGGSNQPQHF	TGCAGCGTTTGGGGAGGAAGCAATCAGCCCCAGCATTTT